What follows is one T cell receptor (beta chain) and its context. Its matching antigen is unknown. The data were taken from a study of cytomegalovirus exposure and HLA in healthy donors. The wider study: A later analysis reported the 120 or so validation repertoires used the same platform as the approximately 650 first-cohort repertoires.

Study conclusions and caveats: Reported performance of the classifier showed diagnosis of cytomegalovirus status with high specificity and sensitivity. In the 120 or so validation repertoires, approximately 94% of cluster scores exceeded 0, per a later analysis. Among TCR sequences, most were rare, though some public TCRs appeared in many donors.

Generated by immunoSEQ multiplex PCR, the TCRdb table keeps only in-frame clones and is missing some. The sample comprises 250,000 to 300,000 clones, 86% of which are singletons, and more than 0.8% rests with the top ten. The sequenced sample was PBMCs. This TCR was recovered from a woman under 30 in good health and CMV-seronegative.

CDR3 nucleotides: TGTGCCAGCAGTCGGGACAGGAGGGATTCTGGAAAACTGTTTTTT. Translation: CASSRDRRDSGKLFF. The V gene is TRBV2, the J gene TRBJ1-4, with 8 bases that match TRBD1. The V gene end was trimmed by 5 bases and the J gene end by 10 bases; junction bases not matched to a gene: 12. Germline CDR1 is SNHLY and CDR2 is FYNNEI. The CDR3 spans 15 residues.